A selection of T cell receptor beta chains follows, all from one sample in a study of OX40 agonist ivuxolimab in advanced cancers. Assay: immunoSEQ multiplex PCR; the TCRdb copy retains only in-frame clones and omits some. The top ten clones hold roughly 12% of a sample with some 52,000 clones, approximately 94% of them seen once. The material sequenced was CD4+ or CD8+ T cells sorted from blood, taken in a trial of the OX40 agonist ivuxolimab. All receptors come from an adult with an advanced solid tumor such as melanoma, head and neck, liver or kidney cancer. The CDR3 runs from the conserved cysteine through the conserved F or W. D genes are given only for firm matches. Clone size, where shown, is once, few, many, or a class for clones that have expanded.

D gene: -
V gene: TRBV4-3
J gene: TRBJ2-7
clone size: -
CDR3 DNA: TGCGCCAGCAGCCCCCCGGCGGGACAGTGCTACGAGCAGTACTTC
CDR3 protein: CASSPPAGQCYEQYF

D gene: -
V gene: TRBV14
J gene: TRBJ1-1
clone size: few
CDR3 DNA: TGTGCCAGCAGCCAATGGGGGAACACTGAAGCTTTCTTT
CDR3 protein: CASSQWGNTEAFF

D gene: -
V gene: TRBV19
J gene: TRBJ2-7
clone size: -
CDR3 DNA: TGTGCCAGTAGCGCAAATGAGGGGCAGTACTTC
CDR3 protein: CASSANEGQYF

D gene: -
V gene: TRBV21-1
J gene: TRBJ2-7
clone size: -
CDR3 DNA: TGTGCCAGCAGCAAATCAGCGGGAGGTGACGAGCAGTACTTC
CDR3 protein: CASSKSAGGDEQYF

D gene: -
V gene: TRBV20-1
J gene: TRBJ2-1
clone size: -
CDR3 DNA: TGCAGTGCCGACAGAAACAATGAGCAGTTCTTC
CDR3 protein: CSADRNNEQFF

D gene: -
V gene: TRBV5-4
J gene: TRBJ2-7
clone size: once
CDR3 DNA: TGTGCCAGCAGCTTGGCCCCCGGCTGGGGGAGTGGATGCGAGCAGTACTTC
CDR3 protein: CASSLAPGWGSGCEQYF

D gene: TRBD1
V gene: TRBV28
J gene: TRBJ2-7
clone size: -
CDR3 DNA: TGTGCCAGCAACCCCAGGGGGCGAGGGGACGAGCAGTACTTC
CDR3 protein: CASNPRGRGDEQYF

D gene: -
V gene: TRBV5-5
J gene: TRBJ1-1
clone size: -
CDR3 DNA: TGTGCCAGCAGCCCAAACAGGGTTCTGAACACTGAAGCTTTCTTT
CDR3 protein: CASSPNRVLNTEAFF

D gene: TRBD2
V gene: TRBV28
J gene: TRBJ2-7
clone size: once
CDR3 DNA: TGTGCCAGCAGTCCCCGGCTAGCGGGATCCTACGAGCAGTACTTC
CDR3 protein: CASSPRLAGSYEQYF

D gene: -
V gene: TRBV27
J gene: TRBJ2-1
clone size: -
CDR3 DNA: TGTGCCAGCAGTTTAAGCGCCTACAATGAGCAGTTCTTC
CDR3 protein: CASSLSAYNEQFF

D gene: -
V gene: TRBV11-3
J gene: TRBJ1-3
clone size: -
CDR3 DNA: TGTGCCAGCAGCTCTCCTGGAAACACCATATATTTT
CDR3 protein: CASSSPGNTIYF

D gene: TRBD1
V gene: TRBV6-5
J gene: TRBJ2-1
clone size: -
CDR3 DNA: TGTGCCAGCAGTTTCGCACAGGGGGCACTTGAGCAGTTCTTC
CDR3 protein: CASSFAQGALEQFF

D gene: TRBD2
V gene: TRBV27
J gene: TRBJ2-3
clone size: -
CDR3 DNA: TGTGCCAGCAGTTTCGGACTAGCGGGCTTCACAGATACGCAGTATTTT
CDR3 protein: CASSFGLAGFTDTQYF

D gene: -
V gene: TRBV6-1
J gene: TRBJ2-7
clone size: -
CDR3 DNA: TGTGCCAGCAGTGAAATGGCAGGAGTCGAGCAGTACTTC
CDR3 protein: CASSEMAGVEQYF

D gene: TRBD1
V gene: TRBV5-6
J gene: TRBJ2-7
clone size: -
CDR3 DNA: TGTGCCAGCAGCGGGGGGACAGGGATCTTTTACGAGCAGTACTTC
CDR3 protein: CASSGGTGIFYEQYF

D gene: TRBD2
V gene: TRBV11-2
J gene: TRBJ2-3
clone size: -
CDR3 DNA: TGTGCCAGCAGCTCCGCCGGACTAGCGGCCACAGATACGCAGTATTTT
CDR3 protein: CASSSAGLAATDTQYF

D gene: TRBD1
V gene: TRBV27
J gene: TRBJ2-7
clone size: -
CDR3 DNA: TGTGCCAGCAGTTTGAGACAGGGTGGCGAGCAGTACTTC
CDR3 protein: CASSLRQGGEQYF

D gene: TRBD1
V gene: TRBV5-1
J gene: TRBJ2-7
clone size: -
CDR3 DNA: TGCGCCAGCAGCGCCGGGACAGGCAATCTCTACGAGCAGTACTTC
CDR3 protein: CASSAGTGNLYEQYF

D gene: TRBD2
V gene: TRBV2
J gene: TRBJ2-7
clone size: -
CDR3 DNA: TGTGCCAGTAGCAATGCAAGGACTAGCGGAACCTACGAGCAGTACTTC
CDR3 protein: CASSNARTSGTYEQYF

D gene: -
V gene: TRBV4-3
J gene: TRBJ2-7
clone size: -
CDR3 DNA: TGCGCCAGCAGCCAAGAGGTTTCCTACGAGCAGTACTTC
CDR3 protein: CASSQEVSYEQYF

D gene: TRBD1
V gene: TRBV27
J gene: TRBJ2-2
clone size: -
CDR3 DNA: TGTGCCAGCAGTTTAAGAGGGGGCAGGACCGGGGAGCTGTTTTTT
CDR3 protein: CASSLRGGRTGELFF

D gene: -
V gene: TRBV4-3
J gene: TRBJ2-3
clone size: once
CDR3 DNA: TGCGCCAGCAGCCAAACGGACTGGTCCCCGCATTACACAGATACGCAGTATTTT
CDR3 protein: CASSQTDWSPHYTDTQYF

D gene: -
V gene: TRBV7-9
J gene: TRBJ1-4
clone size: -
CDR3 DNA: TGTGCCAGCAGCGAAGCGCGGACAGTCTCTAATGAAAAACTGTTTTTT
CDR3 protein: CASSEARTVSNEKLFF

D gene: TRBD1
V gene: TRBV6-5
J gene: TRBJ1-2
clone size: -
CDR3 DNA: TGTGCCAGCAGTCGGACAGGGGGCTTGGGTGGCTACACCTTC
CDR3 protein: CASSRTGGLGGYTF

D gene: -
V gene: TRBV21-1
J gene: TRBJ1-2
clone size: -
CDR3 DNA: TGTGCCAGCAGCCCTACCCAGGGGGTGGTCTATGGCTACACCTTC
CDR3 protein: CASSPTQGVVYGYTF

D gene: TRBD1
V gene: TRBV6-5
J gene: TRBJ2-2
clone size: once
CDR3 DNA: TGTGCCAGCAGTCCCGGGACAGGGTACACCGGGGAGCTGTTTTTT
CDR3 protein: CASSPGTGYTGELFF

D gene: -
V gene: TRBV7-2
J gene: TRBJ2-1
clone size: -
CDR3 DNA: TGTGCCAGCAGCTTGCACCCCCCAAGCGATGAGCAGTTCTTC
CDR3 protein: CASSLHPPSDEQFF

D gene: -
V gene: TRBV7-2
J gene: TRBJ2-1
clone size: -
CDR3 DNA: TGTGCCAGCAGCCCCAGTGGTGAAAATGAGCAGTTCTTC
CDR3 protein: CASSPSGENEQFF

D gene: TRBD1
V gene: TRBV2
J gene: TRBJ2-7
clone size: -
CDR3 DNA: TGTGCCAGCATCGACAGGGACGAGCAGTACTTC
CDR3 protein: CASIDRDEQYF

D gene: -
V gene: TRBV10-3
J gene: TRBJ2-5
clone size: -
CDR3 DNA: TGTGCCATCAGTGATCCGGATATCCAAGAGACCCAGTACTTC
CDR3 protein: CAISDPDIQETQYF

D gene: -
V gene: TRBV27
J gene: TRBJ1-1
clone size: once
CDR3 DNA: TGTGCCAGCAGCCCTTACGGGGGCACTGAAGCTTTCTTT
CDR3 protein: CASSPYGGTEAFF

D gene: -
V gene: TRBV7-3
J gene: TRBJ1-5
clone size: -
CDR3 DNA: TGTGCCAGCAGCTTCGATAGGTTCCGGGAAAGCAATCAGCCCCAGCATTTT
CDR3 protein: CASSFDRFRESNQPQHF

D gene: TRBD2
V gene: TRBV5-4
J gene: TRBJ2-7
clone size: -
CDR3 DNA: TGTGCCAGCTCCGGGGGGGCTAGCGGGTTGCCCTACGAGCAGTACTTC
CDR3 protein: CASSGGASGLPYEQYF

D gene: -
V gene: TRBV4-3
J gene: TRBJ1-3
clone size: -
CDR3 DNA: TGCGCCAGCAGCCAGGGGATTGGTATCTCTGGAAACACCATATATTTT
CDR3 protein: CASSQGIGISGNTIYF

D gene: TRBD2
V gene: TRBV9
J gene: TRBJ2-3
clone size: -
CDR3 DNA: TGTGCCAGCAGCGGGTCGGGAGGGATAGATACGCAGTATTTT
CDR3 protein: CASSGSGGIDTQYF

D gene: -
V gene: TRBV14
J gene: TRBJ2-1
clone size: -
CDR3 DNA: TGTGCCAGCAGCCAAGGTGTGGGGCTATACAATGAGCAGTTCTTC
CDR3 protein: CASSQGVGLYNEQFF